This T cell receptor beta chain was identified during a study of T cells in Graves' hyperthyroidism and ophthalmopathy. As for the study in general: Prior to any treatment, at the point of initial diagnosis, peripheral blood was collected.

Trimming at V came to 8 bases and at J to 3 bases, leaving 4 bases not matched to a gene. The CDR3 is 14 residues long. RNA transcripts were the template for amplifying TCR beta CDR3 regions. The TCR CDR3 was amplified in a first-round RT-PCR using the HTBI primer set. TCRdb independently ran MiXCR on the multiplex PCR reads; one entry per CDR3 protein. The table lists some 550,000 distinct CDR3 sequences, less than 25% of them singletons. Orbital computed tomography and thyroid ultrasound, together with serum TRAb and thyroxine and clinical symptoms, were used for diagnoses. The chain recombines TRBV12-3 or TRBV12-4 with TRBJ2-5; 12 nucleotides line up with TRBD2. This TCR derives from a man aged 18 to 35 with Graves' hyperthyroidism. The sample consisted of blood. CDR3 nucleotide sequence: TGTGCCAGCTCTAGGACTAGCGGGGAAGAGACCCAGTACTTC. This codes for CASSRTSGEETQYF.